This T cell receptor (beta chain) was retrieved from a study of blood T cells in healthy people across ages (dated by TCRdb to 2015 to 2017). With respect to the entire study: Template switching captured roughly one uniquely barcoded TCR beta cDNA molecule per two T cells in model experiments. To avoid experimental bias, donors of different ages were spread randomly across the sequencing lanes. Two additional independent replicas of 1 million unique cDNA reads from the same blood draw were analyzed for two donors (one aged 18 to 30 and one aged 80 or older). The donors were divided into four age groups: young (average around 17 years), middle-aged (over 35), aged (approximately 62) and long-lived (roughly 82). The study measured age-related changes in TCR beta repertoire diversity using deep sequencing normalized with unique cDNA molecular identifiers. The paper's findings and limits, for the study overall: Estimates of total diversity from one million sequenced T cells were regarded as lower bounds and underestimates. Donor CMV infection status was unknown, potentially confounding age-related changes in expanded clonotypes. Since profiling was done on bulk unsorted PBMCs, naive and antigen-experienced compartments could not be conclusively compared. A strong correlation was found between observed TCR beta diversity and the percentage of naive T cells measured by flow cytometry. As age increased, observed TCR beta diversity per million T cells dropped in a roughly linear way, and a significant reduction was already evident by age 40. Compared with the aged group, more naive CD4+ T cells, fewer expanded clones and increased TCR diversity were shown by the long-lived group, suggesting age selection.

This clonotype has only a few counts. Which antigen it targets is not known. Base qualities are missing; no much larger clone stands one base away. Systemically healthy Caucasian individuals from Russia, around 38 in total and aged roughly 6 to 100 years, were included as donors. Each donor gave 9.5 to 10 milliliters of peripheral blood, drawn into EDTA-treated Vacutainer tubes. Ficoll-Paque density-gradient centrifugation was used to isolate PBMCs, with at least 6 million per sample. Trizol reagent was used to extract total RNA from PBMCs, with at least 6 micrograms per sample. The percentages of naive CD45RAhigh/CD27high T cells were determined by flow cytometry on a PBMC aliquot from every donor. The method was 5' RACE. Instrument used: Illumina HiSeq 2500. A second PCR of about 6 to 12 cycles was performed with a sample-barcoded 5' primer and a J-beta primer mix. Each TCR beta cDNA molecule received a unique molecular identifier from a template-switch 5' adaptor carrying 12 random nucleotides. Each sample yielded at least 3 million CDR3-containing paired-end reads. First-strand cDNA synthesis was performed from all RNA using the Mint cDNA synthesis kit, with priming by a TRBC-specific oligonucleotide. Following uracil-DNA glycosylase treatment, a first 18-cycle PCR with universal primers M1SS and BC2_uni_R was performed on all cDNA. On the study's bioinformatics: Normalization of each sample was performed by random selection of 1 million high-quality reads, each carrying a distinct molecular identifier. Reads with shared molecular identifiers were discarded instead of being binned into consensus sequences. MiTCR, run with a Q25 quality threshold and the strictest error-elimination algorithm, handled CDR3 identification, clonotype clustering and error correction. Lower-bound total TCR beta diversity was estimated with a nonparametric unseen species model using Euler transformation. The public sequencing data were trimmed at Q25 with fastp and processed into clonotypes with MiXCR by TCRdb, which kept only in-frame beta chains. Entries are consolidated by CDR3 protein sequence, retaining the most common genes and DNA. What appears here as the V and J calls and clone size reflects TCRdb's work, not the paper's. The sample yields 1.5 million to 2 million distinct CDR3 sequences; around 50% were counted once. Around 2.1% of the sample comes from the top ten.

Including the terminal cysteine and phenylalanine, the CDR3 comprises 14 residues. Of all the DNA, just the CDR3 is kept, 42 bases in frame from base 1. The germline V gene encodes CDR1 SGHTA and CDR2 FQGNSA. V has 1 base trimmed and J has 8 bases trimmed; junction bases matching no gene number 5. The sample was blood. This sequence uses TRBV7-2 and TRBJ2-1, and TRBD2 matches 7 of the central bases. The sequence was collected from a middle-aged woman in good health. The CDR3: CASSLVGGRDEQFF. The base sequence is TGTGCCAGCAGCTTAGTCGGGGGGAGGGATGAGCAGTTCTTC.